This T cell receptor beta chain was recovered during a study of PD-L1 blockade in urothelial cancer. Time point noted: pretreatment peripheral blood. Generated by immunoSEQ multiplex PCR, the TCRdb table keeps only in-frame clones and is missing some. The sample includes 32,000 or so clones, over 75% seen only once; the top ten take 15% to 19%. The V and J ends lost 4 bases and 2 bases respectively, with 22 bases between them. From germline, CDR1 is SGDLS and CDR2 YYNGEE. CDR3 size: 18 residues. The rearrangement joins TRBV9 to TRBJ2-1, with D possibly TRBD1 on 9 matching bases. This receptor was taken from a man between 60 and 75 years old with urothelial cancer. This specimen consisted of PBMCs, obtained around atezolizumab (anti-PD-L1) treatment. CDR3 nucleotides: TGTGCCAGCAGCATGGGACAGGGAGGACTAGCCCCCTACAATGAGCAGTTCTTC. Translated: CASSMGQGGLAPYNEQFF.